This T cell receptor beta chain was identified during a study of somatic mutations in cytotoxic T cells in rheumatoid arthritis. Germline lookup yields CDR1 MNHNS and CDR2 SASEGT. Trimming stripped 8 bases from V and 2 bases from J, with 15 bases between. The CDR3 covers 15 residues. The method was immunoSEQ multiplex PCR; TCRdb's version includes in-frame clones alone and lacks a portion of them. Of around 20,000 clones listed, 65% to 70% are singletons. On this clone itself: What it binds is not known.

Study-level findings and limits: With about 60 patients examined, roughly 8 had a largest CD8+ clone exceeding 20% of CD8+ cells. It was found that CD8+ T-cell clonality in rheumatoid arthritis patients did not differ significantly from that in age-matched healthy controls.

The V and J genes are TRBV6-1 and TRBJ2-2; a possible D gene is TRBD1 (6 bases). The sequencing input was CD8+ T cells sorted from blood. The TCR sequence derives from an adult with rheumatoid arthritis. CDR3 region: CASSTGTFNTGELFF. CDR3 in DNA: TGTGCCAGCTCCACCGGGACATTCAACACCGGGGAGCTGTTTTTT.